Below, 26 T cell receptor beta chains from the same sample are listed, as sequenced in a study of cytomegalovirus exposure and HLA in healthy donors. Primers included in the PCR were 60 Vbeta and 13 Jbeta primers. The table came from immunoSEQ multiplex PCR; TCRdb's copy has only in-frame clones and leaves some out. In the table there are approximately 160,000 clones, about 81% of which are singletons. Sequenced: PBMCs. All receptors derive from a girl aged 2 to 10 in good health and CMV-seropositive.

The rearrangement uses TRBV9 and TRBJ2-2; D is unclear. This CDR3 is 14 amino acids long. The V gene's germline CDR1 is SGDLS and CDR2 YYNGEE. The V end was cut by 2 bases, the J end by 4 bases, with 9 bases between. This CDR3 is CASSVQTGTGELFF. The DNA for the CDR3 is TGTGCCAGCAGCGTTCAGACGGGCACCGGGGAGCTGTTTTTT.

The chain joins TRBV9 to TRBJ2-4; 9 bases align to TRBD1. The germline V gene has CDR1 SGDLS and CDR2 YYNGEE. There are 17 residues in the CDR3. V lost 5 bases and J lost 0; bases outside the gene matches: 9. The CDR3 DNA reads TGTGCCAGCAGACGGACAGGGGCAGAGTTAGCCAAAAACATTCAGTACTTC. Protein sequence: CASRRTGAELAKNIQYF. The full variable domain, its missing parts supplied by reference TRBV9 and TRBJ2-4, is DSGVTQTPKHLITATGQRVTLRCSPRSGDLSVYWYQQSLDQGLQFLIQYYNGEERAKGNILERFSAQQFPDLHSELNLSSLELGDSALYFCASRRTGAELAKNIQYFGAGTRLSVL.

V usage is TRBV6-5 and J usage is TRBJ1-2; possible D gene TRBD1, 5 bases. In germline, CDR1 is MNHEY, CDR2 SVGAGI. Trimming shortened V by 5 bases and J by 5 bases, and 15 bases separated the two germline ends. The CDR3 contains 14 residues. CDR3 bases: TGTGCCAGCAGTGTTGACAGAAATCAATATGGCTACACCTTC. This codes for CASSVDRNQYGYTF.

The CDR3 region is CSVEVPTSGYNEQFF. CDR3 coding DNA: TGCAGCGTTGAAGTTCCAACTAGCGGGTACAATGAGCAGTTCTTC. This chain joins TRBV29-1 and TRBJ2-1, with 9 bases lining up with TRBD2. Germline CDR1 and CDR2: SQVTM and ANQGSEA. CDR3 length: 15 amino acids. The V segment lost 1 base and the J segment 4 bases; nucleotides outside the gene matches: 5.

The CDR3 is CASRPTVKETQYF. CDR3 DNA sequence: TGTGCCAGCAGGCCGACTGTGAAGGAGACCCAGTACTTC. J is TRBJ2-5 and V is TRBV28; D gene uncertain. This CDR3 comprises 13 residues. The V and J ends lost 6 bases and 5 bases respectively, with 13 bases between them. The germline CDR1 and CDR2 sequences are MDHEN and SYDVKM.

Only a few counts were recorded for this clone. The rearrangement links TRBV30 to TRBJ2-7; 7 nucleotides align to TRBD1. Germline assignment: CDR1 GTSNPN and CDR2 SVGIG (reference sequence). V lost 3 bases, J lost 3 bases, and 11 bases stayed unmatched. The CDR3 extends over 15 amino acids. The CDR3 region is CAWSQSDRINYEQYF. The CDR3 DNA sequence: TGTGCCTGGAGCCAATCGGACAGGATTAACTACGAGCAGTACTTC. The variable domain in full, completed from reference TRBV30 and TRBJ2-7, reads SQTIHQWPATLVQPVGSPLSLECTVEGTSNPNLYWYRQAAGRGLQLLFYSVGIGQISSEVPQNLSASRPQDRQFILSSKKLLLSDSGFYLCAWSQSDRINYEQYFGPGTRLTVT.

The CDR3, as DNA: TGTGCCAGTAGTATTGCGCTAGCGGGAGGTCCCAGCTCCTACGAGCAGTACTTC. The encoded protein is CASSIALAGGPSSYEQYF. The chain has TRBV19 and TRBJ2-7; 11 nucleotides agree with TRBD2. CDR1 LNHDA and CDR2 SQIVND come from the germline V gene (reference sequence). This CDR3 has 18 residues. V was pared by 3 bases and J by 0 bases, with 10 bases of the junction left unmatched.

The chain carries TRBV5-1 and TRBJ2-6; unclear D gene. CDR3 size: 15 residues. V was trimmed by 1 base and J by 4 bases, leaving 9 bases between them. CDR1 and CDR2 from the germline V gene are SGHRS and YFSETQ. CDR3 amino acids: CASSLLSPGANVLTF. Written as DNA, the CDR3 is TGCGCCAGCAGCTTGCTAAGCCCCGGGGCCAACGTCCTGACTTTC.

The V gene is TRBV10-3, the J gene TRBJ2-7; 8 positions match TRBD1. The CDR3 loop spans 17 amino acids. Losses at the gene ends were 4 bases for V and 0 bases for J; bases not matched to a gene: 11. The V gene's germline CDR1 is ENHRY and CDR2 SYGVKD. The DNA for the CDR3 is TGTGCCATCAGTGCTCCTGCGACAGGGGATTCCTCCTACGAGCAGTACTTC. Protein sequence: CAISAPATGDSSYEQYF.

This rearrangement joins TRBV7-8 to TRBJ2-3; 9 nucleotides line up with TRBD2. The germline V gene encodes CDR1 SGHVS and CDR2 FQNEAQ. This CDR3 is built from 16 residues. The V gene end was trimmed by 5 bases and the J gene end by 0 bases; junction bases not matched to a gene: 6. CDR3 sequence reads: CASSLGLATSTDTQYF. The CDR3 nucleotides are TGTGCCAGCAGCCTAGGACTAGCGACTAGCACAGATACGCAGTATTTT.

This chain uses TRBV25-1 with TRBJ1-6; tentative D call: TRBD1 (5 bases). CDR3 size: 16 residues. Trimming took off 2 bases at V and 7 bases at J, with 15 bases between the two ends. CDR1 is MGHDK, CDR2 SYGVNS, per germline. The CDR3 bases are TGTGCCAGCAGTGAACCAAGGGGAGGGTTCAATTCACCCCTCCACTTT. As protein: CASSEPRGGFNSPLHF.

The chain carries TRBV19 and TRBJ1-1; 7 nucleotides agree with TRBD1. V dropped 7 bases and J dropped 1; count of bases not matched to a gene: 3. CDR1 and CDR2 (germline): LNHDA, SQIVND (reference sequence). The CDR3 covers 13 residues. Written as DNA, the CDR3 is TGTGCCAGTATCAGACAGGGGAACACTGAAGCTTTCTTT. It specifies CASIRQGNTEAFF.

The V gene is TRBV30, the J gene TRBJ2-5; 9 positions match TRBD1. The CDR3 covers 15 residues. Germline V gene lookup returns CDR1 GTSNPN and CDR2 SVGIG (reference sequence). The ends lost 1 base at V and 5 bases at J; junction bases unmatched: 8. The CDR3 reads CAWSGGQGKRETQYF. The CDR3 DNA reads as TGTGCCTGGAGTGGCGGACAGGGGAAGAGGGAGACCCAGTACTTC.

The chain recombines TRBV5-1 with TRBJ2-7; maybe TRBD1 (6 bases). Germline CDR1 reads SGHRS; CDR2 reads YFSETQ. The V end was cut by 0 bases, the J end by 2 bases, with 12 bases between. The CDR3 has 15 amino acids. CDR3 coding DNA: TGCGCCAGCAGCTTGGAGGGGACACCAGCCTACGAGCAGTACTTC. It is translated as CASSLEGTPAYEQYF.

The V call is TRBV6-4, the J call TRBJ2-3; possibly TRBD1 for D (6 bases). Germline V gives CDR1 MRHNA, CDR2 SNTAGT. The CDR3 consists of 14 residues. Between the trimmed V and J ends, which lost 8 bases and 0 bases, there was a span of 12 bases. The CDR3 DNA follows: TGTGCCAGCGGGGGCGGTTCTAGCACAGATACGCAGTATTTT. Its translation: CASGGGSSTDTQYF.

The CDR3 reads CASSNPGVGGYTF. The CDR3 nucleotides are TGTGCCAGCAGTAACCCGGGGGTAGGTGGCTACACCTTC. The genes are TRBV27 and TRBJ1-2, with D possibly TRBD1 on 5 matching bases. V lost 5 bases, J lost 7 bases, and 14 bases lay in between. The germline V gene encodes CDR1 MNHEY and CDR2 SMNVEV (reference sequence). The CDR3 is 13 amino acids.

This clone was seen a single time. The chain links TRBV19 to TRBJ1-4; weak D call: TRBD1 (5 bases). The germline V gene has CDR1 LNHDA and CDR2 SQIVND (reference sequence). Trimming took off 5 bases at V and 6 bases at J, with 16 bases between the two ends. This CDR3 is built from 15 residues. The DNA for the CDR3 is TGTGCCAGTAGTTCTACGTCTCAAGGGGATGAAAAACTGTTTTTT. This gives the protein CASSSTSQGDEKLFF. The full variable domain, with the rest looked up from reference TRBV19 and TRBJ1-4, is DGGITQSPKYLFRKEGQNVTLSCEQNLNHDAMYWYRQDPGQGLRLIYYSQIVNDFQKGDIAEGYSVSREKKESFPLTVTSAQKNPTAFYLCASSSTSQGDEKLFFGSGTQLSVL.

Notes on this clone: Other nucleotide sequences from this sample produce the same CDR3. This chain joins TRBV5-1 and TRBJ2-7; 9 nucleotides agree with TRBD1. CDR1 is SGHRS, CDR2 YFSETQ, per germline. The V gene end was trimmed by 4 bases and the J gene end by 1 base; junction bases not matched to a gene: 3. This CDR3 is built from 14 residues. The DNA of the CDR3 is TGCGCCAGCAGCCCAGGACAGGGGTCCTACGAGCAGTACTTC. Amino acid sequence: CASSPGQGSYEQYF.

J is TRBJ2-3 and V is TRBV5-1; 10 bases match TRBD2. This CDR3 has 16 residues. V shed 0 bases, J shed 9 bases, and the junction held 10 bases outside the gene matches. The germline gives CDR1 SGHRS, CDR2 YFSETQ. The CDR3 protein is CASSLGAGGPGDTQYF. CDR3 bases: TGCGCCAGCAGCTTGGGAGCGGGAGGGCCGGGTGACACGCAGTATTTT.

The V and J genes are TRBV7-9 and TRBJ2-2, with D perhaps TRBD2 (6 bases). The CDR3 consists of 14 residues. V lost 3 bases to trimming and J lost 10 bases, with 15 bases between them. Germline CDR1 and CDR2: SEHNR and FQNEAQ (reference sequence). The CDR3 sequence: CASSLTSLKEELFF. CDR3 in DNA: TGTGCCAGCAGCTTGACTAGTCTTAAGGAGGAGCTGTTTTTT.

The CDR3: CAISGVSGTLTQYF. As DNA, the CDR3 is TGTGCCATCAGTGGCGTTAGCGGGACCCTAACGCAGTATTTT. V and J are TRBV10-3 and TRBJ2-3; 8 bases line up with TRBD2. The V gene's germline CDR1 is ENHRY and CDR2 SYGVKD. The CDR3 has 14 amino acids. V lost 4 bases to trimming and J lost 9 bases; unmatched junction nucleotides: 9.

The chain has TRBV4-1 and TRBJ2-3; D perhaps matches TRBD2 (6 bases). Looked up from germline, CDR1 is MGHRA and CDR2 is YSYEKL. Trimming stripped 1 base from V and 2 bases from J, with 13 bases between. The CDR3 spans 16 residues. The CDR3 region has the DNA TGCGCCAGCAGCCAAGTGTTTAGCGGCCTCACAGATACGCAGTATTTT. Protein product: CASSQVFSGLTDTQYF.

The rearrangement uses TRBV28 and TRBJ2-3; 11 bases fit TRBD1. The germline V gene encodes CDR1 MDHEN and CDR2 SYDVKM. V trimming: 1 base; J trimming: 0 bases; junction bases outside the gene matches: 9. The CDR3 runs to 19 residues. CDR3: CASSLYRRDRGTSTDTQYF. CDR3 coding DNA: TGTGCCAGCAGTTTATATAGACGGGACAGGGGGACTAGCACAGATACGCAGTATTTT.

The V gene is TRBV28, the J gene TRBJ1-5; 8 bases are a match to TRBD1. After removal of 7 bases from V and 2 bases from J, the junction contained 7 bases not matched to a gene. This CDR3 contains 15 residues. Looked up from germline, CDR1 is MDHEN and CDR2 is SYDVKM. The CDR3 spells CASTWDRMGNQPQHF. The CDR3 DNA is TGTGCCAGCACCTGGGACAGGATGGGCAATCAGCCCCAGCATTTT.

This chain links TRBV30 with TRBJ2-7; 8 bases are a match to TRBD1. The V gene end was trimmed by 5 bases and the J gene end by 4 bases; junction bases not matched to a gene: 7. This CDR3 has 13 residues. The V gene's germline CDR1 is GTSNPN and CDR2 SVGIG (reference sequence). CDR3 loop: CAWAQGARYEQYF. The CDR3 nucleotides are TGTGCCTGGGCTCAGGGGGCCAGGTACGAGCAGTACTTC. The full variable domain, completed using reference TRBV30 and TRBJ2-7, is SQTIHQWPATLVQPVGSPLSLECTVEGTSNPNLYWYRQAAGRGLQLLFYSVGIGQISSEVPQNLSASRPQDRQFILSSKKLLLSDSGFYLCAWAQGARYEQYFGPGTRLTVT.

The CDR3 is CASSSLAGGPNEQYF. The DNA of the CDR3 is TGTGCCAGCAGCTCCTTAGCGGGAGGGCCAAACGAGCAGTACTTC. The chain is built from TRBV7-9 and TRBJ2-7; 11 bases are a match to TRBD2. With 4 bases clipped from V and 5 bases from J, the junction kept 7 bases outside the gene matches. CDR1 and CDR2 from the germline V gene are SEHNR and FQNEAQ (reference sequence). The CDR3 spans 15 residues.